One and the same sample provided the 25 T cell receptor beta chains below, sequenced in a study of radiation and T cells in renal cell carcinoma. Indicated time point: blood 4 weeks post-SBRT, at nephrectomy. The treatment is: 15 Gy SBRT to primary tumor, nephrectomy 4 weeks later. The data were produced by immunoSEQ multiplex PCR, yet TCRdb's version contains in-frame clones alone and is incomplete. In the table there are about 78,000 clones, 80% to 90% of which are singletons. The sequencing here drew on blood, taken from a patient whose treatment included radiotherapy and nephrectomy. Every receptor here comes from a woman between 65 and 79 years old with renal cell carcinoma.

Comments on this clone: The sample contains more than one DNA sequence encoding this CDR3. The chain uses TRBV5-1 and TRBJ2-7; D is possibly TRBD2 (5 bases). Germline CDR1 is SGHRS and CDR2 is YFSETQ. Trimming cost V 4 bases and J 4 bases, with 6 bases left between them. The CDR3 length is 11 residues. CDR3 in DNA: TGCGCCAGCAGCCCGGGGTACGAGCAGTACTTC. As protein: CASSPGYEQYF.

The CDR3 DNA follows: TGTGCCAGCAGCCCAAAGACAGGGGGGGATGAAAAACTGTTTTTT. Translating it yields CASSPKTGGDEKLFF. The chain couples TRBV7-2 to TRBJ1-4, with 9 positions matching TRBD1. V was pared by 5 bases and J by 6 bases, with 7 bases of the junction left unmatched. This CDR3 is built from 15 residues. Germline assignment: CDR1 SGHTA and CDR2 FQGNSA.

The chain has TRBV5-4 and TRBJ2-7; tentative D call: TRBD1 (6 bases). V was trimmed by 4 bases and J by 0 bases, leaving 8 bases between them. CDR3 length equals 13 residues. Looked up from germline, CDR1 is SGHNT and CDR2 is YYREEE (reference sequence). DNA for the CDR3: TGTGCCAGCAGCCGGGACAACTCCTACGAGCAGTACTTC. Protein: CASSRDNSYEQYF.

This chain connects TRBV19 to TRBJ1-1; D ambiguous. Trimming stripped 0 bases from V and 8 bases from J, with 7 bases between. This CDR3 region has 12 residues. In germline, CDR1 is LNHDA, CDR2 SQIVND (reference sequence). The CDR3 sequence: CASSIDLEEAFF. CDR3 nucleotide sequence: TGTGCCAGTAGTATAGATCTGGAGGAAGCTTTCTTT.

This clone showed up just once. The rearrangement joins TRBV4-2 to TRBJ1-6; a weak D match, TRBD1 (5 bases). This CDR3 comprises 17 residues. Germline-derived CDR1 and CDR2 are LGHNA and YNFKEQ. V lost 5 bases and J lost 7, with 21 bases in between. The CDR3 DNA follows: TGTGCCAGCAGCTTGGTGAGCGGCAGGGTACAAAATTCACCCCTCCACTTT. This gives the protein CASSLVSGRVQNSPLHF.

The genes are TRBV21-1 and TRBJ1-2. TRBV21-1 has pseudogene status. The CDR3 extends over 16 amino acids. The CDR3 DNA follows: TGTGCCAGCAGCAAAGAGGCGGGAGGCATATCCTATGGCTACACCTTC. This gives the protein CASSKEAGGISYGYTF.

The rearrangement joins TRBV28 to TRBJ1-2, with D unclear. Trimming removed 1 base from V and 5 bases from J, with 11 bases in between. The CDR3 is 14 amino acids. Germline values: CDR1 MDHEN, CDR2 SYDVKM. CDR3 in amino acids: CASSLSEARYGYTF. DNA of the CDR3: TGTGCCAGCAGTTTATCGGAGGCCAGATATGGCTACACCTTC.

V and J are TRBV28 and TRBJ1-6; D ambiguous. V shed 2 bases and J shed 10 bases, with 9 bases lying between them. The CDR3 is 13 amino acids. In germline, CDR1 is MDHEN, CDR2 SYDVKM. CDR3 sequence (DNA): TGTGCCAGCAGTTTAGCGGGAGGCTCACCCCTCCACTTT. It yields the protein CASSLAGGSPLHF.

This clone was detected only once. The gene calls are TRBV27 and TRBJ2-3; the D gene is possibly TRBD2 (6 bases). This CDR3 contains 14 residues. The V gene lost 10 bases and the J gene lost 2 bases, with 16 bases spanning the gap. CDR1 and CDR2 (germline): MNHEY, SMNVEV (reference sequence). The CDR3 DNA sequence: TGTGCCACCCAGGCGGGACTCCCCACAGATACGCAGTATTTT. This gives the protein CATQAGLPTDTQYF.

A single count supports this clone. V usage is TRBV6-1 and J usage is TRBJ2-2; 9 nucleotides align to TRBD1. Germline V gives CDR1 MNHNS, CDR2 SASEGT. The CDR3 loop spans 15 amino acids. The J segment lost 4 bases and the V segment lost 6 bases, leaving 6 bases of the junction unmatched. In DNA, the CDR3 is TGTGCCAGCAGGGGACAGGGCGCGGTCACCGGGGAGCTGTTTTTT. This codes for CASRGQGAVTGELFF.

This sequence joins TRBV19 and TRBJ1-5, with TRBD1 matching 9 bases. Germline trimming cut 5 bases from V and 2 bases from J; bases unmatched to any gene: 4. Germline assignment: CDR1 LNHDA and CDR2 SQIVND (reference sequence). The CDR3 loop spans 15 amino acids. The CDR3 region is CASSRWTGGNQPQHF. The CDR3 nucleotides are TGTGCCAGTAGTCGATGGACAGGGGGCAATCAGCCCCAGCATTTT.

This clone was seen more than once but under ten times. The rearrangement uses TRBV4-2 and TRBJ1-2, with 7 bases fitting TRBD1. This CDR3 has 18 amino acids. V lost 2 bases, J lost 1 base, and 13 bases stayed unmatched. Germline assignment: CDR1 LGHNA and CDR2 YNFKEQ. The CDR3 loop is CASSQQRTGTDLNYGYTF. As DNA, the CDR3 is TGTGCCAGCAGCCAACAGCGAACCGGGACAGATCTTAACTATGGCTACACCTTC.

The V call is TRBV19, the J call TRBJ1-2, with D hard to call. CDR3 length equals 14 residues. Deletions cut 7 bases from V and 0 bases from J, with 12 bases between. Per germline, CDR1 LNHDA and CDR2 SQIVND (reference sequence). The CDR3 loop reads CASTPGPANYGYTF. CDR3 DNA sequence: TGTGCCAGTACCCCCGGGCCAGCTAACTATGGCTACACCTTC.

The chain joins TRBV9 to TRBJ1-2, with a tentative D call TRBD1 (6 bases). Trimming stripped 3 bases from V and 2 bases from J, with 11 bases between. The CDR3 sequence is 14 residues long. CDR1 and CDR2 (germline): SGDLS, YYNGEE. Here the CDR3 reads CASSEGDKNYGYTF. The DNA of the CDR3 is TGTGCCAGCAGCGAGGGGGACAAGAACTATGGCTACACCTTC.

V gene TRBV7-2 combines with J gene TRBJ2-3, with 11 bases matching TRBD2. Trimming cost V 2 bases and J 3 bases; bases outside gene matches: 7. Germline lookup yields CDR1 SGHTA and CDR2 FQGNSA. The CDR3 runs to 17 residues. The DNA of the CDR3 is TGTGCCAGCAGCTTAAGTATAGCGGGGGGGCCTACAGATACGCAGTATTTT. Protein product: CASSLSIAGGPTDTQYF. Variable domain in full (rest from reference TRBV7-2 and TRBJ2-3): GAGVSQSPSNKVTEKGKDVELRCDPISGHTALYWYRQSLGQGLEFLIYFQGNSAPDKSGLPSDRFSAERTGGSVSTLTIQRTQQEDSAVYLCASSLSIAGGPTDTQYFGPGTRLTVL.

This clone was observed a few times. The chain recombines TRBV28 with TRBJ1-6, with 11 bases matching TRBD1. Germline loops: CDR1 MDHEN, CDR2 SYDVKM. This CDR3 is 16 amino acids long. V trimming: 6 bases; J trimming: 1 base; junction bases outside the gene matches: 2. CDR3 sequence reads: CASRDRGRSYNSPLHF. The CDR3 region has the DNA TGTGCCAGCAGGGACAGGGGGCGGTCCTATAATTCACCCCTCCACTTT.

The gene calls are TRBV28 and TRBJ2-1, with 9 positions matching TRBD2. Germline V CDR1 and CDR2: MDHEN, SYDVKM. V was pared by 6 bases and J by 9 bases, with 6 bases of the junction left unmatched. This CDR3 comprises 13 residues. CDR3 protein: CASSIAGASEQFF. The DNA for the CDR3 is TGTGCCAGCAGCATAGCGGGGGCCAGTGAGCAGTTCTTC.

The rearrangement links TRBV10-3 to TRBJ2-3; TRBD2 aligns across 8 bases. With 6 bases clipped from V and 4 bases from J, the junction kept 9 bases outside the gene matches. The CDR3 has 15 amino acids. CDR1 and CDR2 from the germline V gene are ENHRY and SYGVKD. The CDR3 DNA follows: TGTGCCATCAGCCCCACCGGGGGGGCCCCAGATACGCAGTATTTT. It codes for CAISPTGGAPDTQYF.

CDR3 nucleotide sequence: TGTGCCAGCAGCCAGGATCAGGGGGCGGTCAATGAGCAGTTCTTC. Amino acid sequence: CASSQDQGAVNEQFF. The chain joins TRBV14 to TRBJ2-1; 8 nucleotides line up with TRBD1. J gave up 6 bases and V 3 bases, and 7 bases lay outside the gene matches. Germline CDR1 reads SGHDN; CDR2 reads FVKESK. This CDR3 has 15 amino acids. Complete variable domain (other parts from reference TRBV14 and TRBJ2-1): EAGVTQFPSHSVIEKGQTVTLRCDPISGHDNLYWYRRVMGKEIKFLLHFVKESKQDESGMPNNRFLAERTGGTYSTLKVQPAELEDSGVYFCASSQDQGAVNEQFFGPGTRLTVL.

The chain joins TRBV7-8 to TRBJ1-1; D remains ambiguous. V lost 0 bases and J 5 bases, leaving 7 bases between the germline ends. Germline values: CDR1 SGHVS, CDR2 FQNEAQ. CDR3 size: 13 residues. The CDR3 is CASSLAVSTEAFF. CDR3 coding DNA: TGTGCCAGCAGCTTAGCGGTCTCGACTGAAGCTTTCTTT.

The rearrangement uses TRBV5-6 and TRBJ1-2; D is possibly TRBD1 (6 bases). CDR3 length: 14 residues. The germline CDR1 and CDR2 sequences are SGHDT and YYEEEE. V was clipped by 0 bases and J by 2 bases, with 8 bases between them. The CDR3 DNA reads TGTGCCAGCAGCTTGGGACAGGCCAACTATGGCTACACCTTC. Amino acids: CASSLGQANYGYTF.

The CDR3 sequence: CASSLGRDSLRDTQYF. The DNA for the CDR3 is TGCGCCAGCAGCTTGGGACGGGACTCCCTAAGGGATACGCAGTATTTT. J is TRBJ2-3 and V is TRBV5-1; D may be TRBD2 (6 bases). Germline assignment: CDR1 SGHRS and CDR2 YFSETQ. The CDR3 runs to 16 residues. The germline V and J ends were trimmed by 0 bases and 6 bases, with 17 bases remaining between them.

V gene TRBV28 combines with J gene TRBJ1-1; perhaps TRBD1 as D (5 bases). V was trimmed by 5 bases and J by 1 base, leaving 8 bases between them. Germline assignment: CDR1 MDHEN and CDR2 SYDVKM. The CDR3 runs to 13 residues. CDR3 coding DNA: TGTGCCAGCAGTCGACAGAAGAACACTGAAGCTTTCTTT. Translation: CASSRQKNTEAFF.

This chain uses TRBV2 with TRBJ2-2; 7 bases line up with TRBD1. V lost 7 bases to trimming and J lost 4 bases; unmatched junction nucleotides: 6. The CDR3 sequence is 14 residues long. Per germline, CDR1 SNHLY and CDR2 FYNNEI. The CDR3 nucleotides read TGTGCCAGCACAGACAGGGCCAGCACCGGGGAGCTGTTTTTT. Amino acids: CASTDRASTGELFF. Full variable domain (remainder filled in from reference TRBV2 and TRBJ2-2): EPEVTQTPSHQVTQMGQEVILRCVPISNHLYFYWYRQILGQKVEFLVSFYNNEISEKSEIFDDQFSVERPDGSNFTLKIRSTKLEDSAMYFCASTDRASTGELFFGEGSRLTVL.

The CDR3 protein is CASAVRDEQYF. In nucleotides, the CDR3 is TGTGCCAGCGCCGTTAGGGACGAGCAGTACTTC. The genes are TRBV6-5 and TRBJ2-7; D not resolved. The CDR3 is 11 residues long. The V end was cut by 8 bases, the J end by 5 bases, with 10 bases between. CDR1 is MNHEY, CDR2 SVGAGI, per germline.